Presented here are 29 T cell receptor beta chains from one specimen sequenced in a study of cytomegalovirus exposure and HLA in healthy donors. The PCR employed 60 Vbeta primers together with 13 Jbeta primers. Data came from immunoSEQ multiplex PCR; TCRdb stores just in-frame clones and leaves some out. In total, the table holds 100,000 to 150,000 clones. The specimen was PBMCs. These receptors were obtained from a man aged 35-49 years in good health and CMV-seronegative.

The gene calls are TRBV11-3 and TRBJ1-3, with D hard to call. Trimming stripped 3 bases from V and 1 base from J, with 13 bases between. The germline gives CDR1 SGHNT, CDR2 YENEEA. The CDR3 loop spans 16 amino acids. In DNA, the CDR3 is TGTGCCAGCAGCTTGGAATATCAGGCTTCTGGAAACACCATATATTTT. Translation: CASSLEYQASGNTIYF. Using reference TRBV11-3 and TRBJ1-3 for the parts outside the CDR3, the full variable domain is EAGVVQSPRYKIIEKKQPVAFWCNPISGHNTLYWYLQNLGQGPELLIRYENEEAVDDSQLPKDRFSAERLKGVDSTLKIQPAELGDSAVYLCASSLEYQASGNTIYFGEGSWLTVV.

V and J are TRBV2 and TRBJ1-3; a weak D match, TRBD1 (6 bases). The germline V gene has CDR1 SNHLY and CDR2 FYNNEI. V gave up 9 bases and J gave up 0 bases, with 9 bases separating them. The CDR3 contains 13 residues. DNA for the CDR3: TGTGCCAGACTGACAGGCTCTGGAAACACCATATATTTT. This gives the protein CARLTGSGNTIYF.

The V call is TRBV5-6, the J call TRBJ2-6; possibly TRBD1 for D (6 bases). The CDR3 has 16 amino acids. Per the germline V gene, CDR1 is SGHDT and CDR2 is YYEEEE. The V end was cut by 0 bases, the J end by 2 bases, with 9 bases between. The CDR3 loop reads CASSLVGAPGANVLTF. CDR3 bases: TGTGCCAGCAGCTTGGTGGGGGCCCCTGGGGCCAACGTCCTGACTTTC.

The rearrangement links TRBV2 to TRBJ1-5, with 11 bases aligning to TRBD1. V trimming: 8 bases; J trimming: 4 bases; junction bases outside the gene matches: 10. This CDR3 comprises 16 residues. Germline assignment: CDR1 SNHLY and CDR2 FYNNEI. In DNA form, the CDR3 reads TGTGCCAGCGTACCGGGACAGGGGGTCGGTAATCAGCCCCAGCATTTT. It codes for CASVPGQGVGNQPQHF.

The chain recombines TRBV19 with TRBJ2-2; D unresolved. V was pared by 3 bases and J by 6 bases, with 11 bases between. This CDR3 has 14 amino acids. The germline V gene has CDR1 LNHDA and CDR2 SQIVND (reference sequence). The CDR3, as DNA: TGTGCCAGTAGTATTTTTACTGGAGCCGGGGAGCTGTTTTTT. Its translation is CASSIFTGAGELFF.

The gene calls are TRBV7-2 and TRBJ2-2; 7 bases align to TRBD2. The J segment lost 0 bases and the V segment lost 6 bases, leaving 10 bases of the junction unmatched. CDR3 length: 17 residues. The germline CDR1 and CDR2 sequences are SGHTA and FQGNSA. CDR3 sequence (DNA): TGTGCCAGCAGTCAAAACCTAGCGGAGGCGAACACCGGGGAGCTGTTTTTT. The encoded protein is CASSQNLAEANTGELFF.

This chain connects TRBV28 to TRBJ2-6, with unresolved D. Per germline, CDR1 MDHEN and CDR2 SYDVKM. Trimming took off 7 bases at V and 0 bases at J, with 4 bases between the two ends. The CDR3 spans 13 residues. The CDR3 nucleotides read TGTGCCAGCATCTCCTCTGGGGCCAACGTCCTGACTTTC. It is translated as CASISSGANVLTF.

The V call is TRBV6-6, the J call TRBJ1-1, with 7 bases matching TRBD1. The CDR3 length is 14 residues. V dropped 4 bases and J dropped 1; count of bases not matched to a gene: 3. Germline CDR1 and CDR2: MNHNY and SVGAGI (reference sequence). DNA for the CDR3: TGTGCCAGCAGTTCGACAGGGCCGAACACTGAAGCTTTCTTT. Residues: CASSSTGPNTEAFF.

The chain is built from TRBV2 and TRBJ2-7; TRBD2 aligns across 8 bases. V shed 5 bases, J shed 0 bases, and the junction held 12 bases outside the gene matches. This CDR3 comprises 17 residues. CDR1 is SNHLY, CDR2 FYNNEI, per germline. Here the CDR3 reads CASSSPGGGQSSYEQYF. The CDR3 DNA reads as TGTGCCAGCAGTTCTCCCGGGGGGGGACAAAGCTCCTACGAGCAGTACTTC. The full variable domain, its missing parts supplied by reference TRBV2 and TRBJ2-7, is EPEVTQTPSHQVTQMGQEVILRCVPISNHLYFYWYRQILGQKVEFLVSFYNNEISEKSEIFDDQFSVERPDGSNFTLKIRSTKLEDSAMYFCASSSPGGGQSSYEQYFGPGTRLTVT.

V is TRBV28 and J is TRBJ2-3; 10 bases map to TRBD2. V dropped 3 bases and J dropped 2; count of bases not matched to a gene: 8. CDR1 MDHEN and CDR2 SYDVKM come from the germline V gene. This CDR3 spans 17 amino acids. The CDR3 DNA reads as TGTGCCAGCAGTTTTTTCCGGACTAGCGGATACACAGATACGCAGTATTTT. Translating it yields CASSFFRTSGYTDTQYF.

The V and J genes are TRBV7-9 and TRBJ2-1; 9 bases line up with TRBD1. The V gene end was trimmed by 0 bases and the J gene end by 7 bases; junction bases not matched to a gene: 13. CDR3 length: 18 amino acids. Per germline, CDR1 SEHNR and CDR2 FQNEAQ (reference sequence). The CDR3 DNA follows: TGTGCCAGCAGCTTAGCAGTTGGTAGGGGACAGGGTTGGAATGAGCAGTTCTTC. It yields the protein CASSLAVGRGQGWNEQFF. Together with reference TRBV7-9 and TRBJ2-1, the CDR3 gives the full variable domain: DTGVSQNPRHKITKRGQNVTFRCDPISEHNRLYWYRQTLGQGPEFLTYFQNEAQLEKSRLLSDRFSAERPKGSFSTLEIQRTEQGDSAMYLCASSLAVGRGQGWNEQFFGPGTRLTVL.

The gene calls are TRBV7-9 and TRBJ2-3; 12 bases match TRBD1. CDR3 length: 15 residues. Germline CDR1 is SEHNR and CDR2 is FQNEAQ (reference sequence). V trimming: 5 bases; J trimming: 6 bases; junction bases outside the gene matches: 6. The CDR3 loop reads CASSHTGQGADTQYF. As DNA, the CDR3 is TGTGCCAGCAGCCATACGGGACAGGGGGCTGATACGCAGTATTTT.

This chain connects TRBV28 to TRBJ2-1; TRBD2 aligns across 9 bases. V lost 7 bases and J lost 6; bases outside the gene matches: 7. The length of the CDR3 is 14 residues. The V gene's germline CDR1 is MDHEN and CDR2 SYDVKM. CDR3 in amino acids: CASTGGLAFNEQFF. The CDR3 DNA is TGTGCCAGCACAGGAGGACTAGCGTTCAATGAGCAGTTCTTC.

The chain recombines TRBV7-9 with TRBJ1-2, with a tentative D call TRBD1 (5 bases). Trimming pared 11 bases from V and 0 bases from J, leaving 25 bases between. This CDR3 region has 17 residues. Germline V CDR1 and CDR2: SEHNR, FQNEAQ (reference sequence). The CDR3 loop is CAVSQSMDTLTNYGYTF. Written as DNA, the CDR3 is TGTGCCGTCTCCCAAAGTATGGACACACTAACTAACTATGGCTACACCTTC.

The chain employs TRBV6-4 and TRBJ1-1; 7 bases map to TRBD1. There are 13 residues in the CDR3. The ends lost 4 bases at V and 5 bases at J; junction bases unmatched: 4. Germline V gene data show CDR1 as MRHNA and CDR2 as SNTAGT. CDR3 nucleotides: TGTGCCAGCAGTGTCGACAGGGCGACTGAAGCTTTCTTT. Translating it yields CASSVDRATEAFF.

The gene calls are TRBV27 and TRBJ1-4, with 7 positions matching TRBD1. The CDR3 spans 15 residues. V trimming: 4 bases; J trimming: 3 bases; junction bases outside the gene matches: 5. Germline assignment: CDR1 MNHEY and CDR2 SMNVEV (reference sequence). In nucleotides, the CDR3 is TGTGCCAGCAGTTCCGGACAGGTATCTAATGAAAAACTGTTTTTT. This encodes CASSSGQVSNEKLFF.

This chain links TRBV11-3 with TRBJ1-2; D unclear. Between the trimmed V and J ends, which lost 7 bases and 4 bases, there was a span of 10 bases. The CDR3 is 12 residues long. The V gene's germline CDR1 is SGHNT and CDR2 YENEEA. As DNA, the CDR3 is TGTGCCAGCACAGGTCTGGCCTATGGCTACACCTTC. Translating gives CASTGLAYGYTF.

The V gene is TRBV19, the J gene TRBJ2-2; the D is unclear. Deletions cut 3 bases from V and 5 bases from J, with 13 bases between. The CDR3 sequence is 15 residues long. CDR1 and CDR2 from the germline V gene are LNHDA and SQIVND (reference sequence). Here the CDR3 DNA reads TGTGCCAGTAGTATCCACTCCTCCGGGACCGGGGAGCTGTTTTTT. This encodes CASSIHSSGTGELFF.

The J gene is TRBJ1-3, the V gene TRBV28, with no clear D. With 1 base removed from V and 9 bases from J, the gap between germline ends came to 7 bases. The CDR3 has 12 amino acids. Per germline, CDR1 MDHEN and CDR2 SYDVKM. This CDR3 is CASSLSGGTIYF. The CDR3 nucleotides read TGTGCCAGCAGTTTATCCGGCGGCACCATATATTTT.

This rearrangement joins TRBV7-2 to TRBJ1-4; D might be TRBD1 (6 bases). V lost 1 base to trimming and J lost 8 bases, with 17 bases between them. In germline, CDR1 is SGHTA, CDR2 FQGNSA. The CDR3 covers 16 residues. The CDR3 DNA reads TGTGCCAGCAGCTTAGTATATTCCGGGACACGGGAAAAACTGTTTTTT. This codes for CASSLVYSGTREKLFF.

The CDR3 spells CASSPSGGEGYTF. The CDR3 bases are TGTGCCAGCTCACCATCCGGGGGTGAAGGCTACACCTTC. The gene calls are TRBV18 and TRBJ1-2; D is possibly TRBD1 (5 bases). Deletions cut 2 bases from V and 8 bases from J, with 12 bases between. The CDR3 spans 13 residues. Germline values: CDR1 KGHSH, CDR2 LQKENI.

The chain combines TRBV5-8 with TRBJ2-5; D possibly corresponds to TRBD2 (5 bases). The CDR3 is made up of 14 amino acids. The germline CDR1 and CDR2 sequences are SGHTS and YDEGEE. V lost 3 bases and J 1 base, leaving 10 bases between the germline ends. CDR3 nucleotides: TGTGCCAGCAGCTCCGTTAGCGTCCAAGAGACCCAGTACTTC. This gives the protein CASSSVSVQETQYF.

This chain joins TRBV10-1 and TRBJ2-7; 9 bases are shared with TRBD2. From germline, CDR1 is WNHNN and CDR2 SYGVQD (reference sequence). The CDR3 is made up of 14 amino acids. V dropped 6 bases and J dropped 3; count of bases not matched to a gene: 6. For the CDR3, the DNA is TGCGCCAGCAGCGAAAGCGGGAGGCTCTACGAGCAGTACTTC. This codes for CASSESGRLYEQYF.

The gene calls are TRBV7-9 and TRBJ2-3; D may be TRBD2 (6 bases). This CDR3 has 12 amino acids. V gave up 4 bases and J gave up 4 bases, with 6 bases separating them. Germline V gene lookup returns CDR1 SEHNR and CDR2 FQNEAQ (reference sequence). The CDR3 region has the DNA TGTGCCAGCAGCTGGGAGGCAGATACGCAGTATTTT. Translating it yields CASSWEADTQYF.

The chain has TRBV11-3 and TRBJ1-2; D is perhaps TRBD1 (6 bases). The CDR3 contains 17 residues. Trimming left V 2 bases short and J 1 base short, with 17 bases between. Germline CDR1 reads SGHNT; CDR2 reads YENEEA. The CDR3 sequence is CASSLSTGGGDNYGYTF. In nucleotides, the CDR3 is TGTGCCAGCAGCTTATCCACCGGAGGGGGGGATAACTATGGCTACACCTTC.

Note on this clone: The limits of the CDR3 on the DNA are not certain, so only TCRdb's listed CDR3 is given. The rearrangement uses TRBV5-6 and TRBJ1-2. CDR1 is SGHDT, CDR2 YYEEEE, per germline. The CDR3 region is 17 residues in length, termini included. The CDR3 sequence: CASSFLWRDPANYGYTF.

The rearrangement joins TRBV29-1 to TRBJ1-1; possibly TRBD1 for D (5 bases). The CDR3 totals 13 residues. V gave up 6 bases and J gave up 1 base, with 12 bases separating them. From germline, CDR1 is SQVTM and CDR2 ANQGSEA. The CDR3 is CSVSNDRNTEAFF. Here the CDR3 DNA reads TGCAGCGTCTCGAATGACAGGAACACTGAAGCTTTCTTT.

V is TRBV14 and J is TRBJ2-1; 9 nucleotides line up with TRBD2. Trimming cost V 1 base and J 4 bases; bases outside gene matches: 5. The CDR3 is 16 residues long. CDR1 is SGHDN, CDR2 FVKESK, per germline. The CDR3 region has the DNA TGTGCCAGCAGCCAAGTTGGCGGGAGGGGTTACAATGAGCAGTTCTTC. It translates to CASSQVGGRGYNEQFF.

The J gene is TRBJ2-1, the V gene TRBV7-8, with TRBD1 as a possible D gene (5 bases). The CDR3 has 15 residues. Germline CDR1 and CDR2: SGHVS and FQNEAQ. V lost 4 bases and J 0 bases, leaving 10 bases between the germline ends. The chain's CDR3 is CASSYGQSSYNEQFF. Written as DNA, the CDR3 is TGTGCCAGCAGCTACGGACAAAGCTCCTACAATGAGCAGTTCTTC.